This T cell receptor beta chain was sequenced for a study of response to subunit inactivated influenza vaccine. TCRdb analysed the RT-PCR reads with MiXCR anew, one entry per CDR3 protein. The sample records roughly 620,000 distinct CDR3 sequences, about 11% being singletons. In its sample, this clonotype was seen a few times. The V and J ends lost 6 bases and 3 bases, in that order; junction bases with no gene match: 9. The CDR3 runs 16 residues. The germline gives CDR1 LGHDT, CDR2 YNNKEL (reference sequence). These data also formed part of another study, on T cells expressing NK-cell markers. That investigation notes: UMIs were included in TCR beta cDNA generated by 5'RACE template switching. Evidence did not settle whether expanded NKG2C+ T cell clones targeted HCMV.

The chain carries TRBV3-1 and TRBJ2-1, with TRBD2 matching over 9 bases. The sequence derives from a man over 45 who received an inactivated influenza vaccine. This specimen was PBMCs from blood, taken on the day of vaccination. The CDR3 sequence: CASRGGLAQIYNEQFF. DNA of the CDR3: TGTGCCAGCAGAGGAGGACTAGCGCAGATCTACAATGAGCAGTTCTTC.